Each of the 17 T cell receptor beta chains below was sequenced from the same sample in a study of blood T cell repertoires in COVID-19. The table came from immunoSEQ multiplex PCR; TCRdb's copy has only in-frame clones and leaves some out. The repertoire consists of under 300,000 clones, with approximately 79% occurring once and the leading ten covering approximately 4%. Material: peripheral blood. The receptors were gathered from a middle-aged woman with active or convalescent COVID-19.

The chain carries TRBV30 and TRBJ2-5; D not certain. The germline gives CDR1 GTSNPN, CDR2 SVGIG (reference sequence). Between the trimmed V and J ends, which lost 4 bases and 2 bases, there was a span of 5 bases. The CDR3 spans 11 residues. CDR3 amino acids: CAWTSQETQYF. In nucleotides, the CDR3 is TGTGCCTGGACTTCTCAAGAGACCCAGTACTTC.

V gene TRBV28 combines with J gene TRBJ2-2; 7 positions match TRBD1. V lost 5 bases to trimming and J lost 4 bases; unmatched junction nucleotides: 4. The CDR3 contains 14 residues. From germline, CDR1 is MDHEN and CDR2 SYDVKM. CDR3 sequence (DNA): TGTGCCAGCAGTCAGACAGGGCCCACCGGGGAGCTGTTTTTT. Translation: CASSQTGPTGELFF.

This clone came up once. In DNA form, the CDR3 reads TGTGCCAGCAGTAACAGGGGGCCAGGAAACACCATATATTTT. It yields the protein CASSNRGPGNTIYF. This rearrangement joins TRBV2 to TRBJ1-3, with 9 bases that match TRBD1. The junction had 3 bases not matched to a gene; V was cut back by 5 bases and J by 4 bases. The CDR3 consists of 14 residues. Per the germline V gene, CDR1 is SNHLY and CDR2 is FYNNEI. The full variable domain, its missing parts supplied by reference TRBV2 and TRBJ1-3, is EPEVTQTPSHQVTQMGQEVILRCVPISNHLYFYWYRQILGQKVEFLVSFYNNEISEKSEIFDDQFSVERPDGSNFTLKIRSTKLEDSAMYFCASSNRGPGNTIYFGEGSWLTVV.

The chain joins TRBV7-9 to TRBJ1-2, with D unresolved. Trimming left V 6 bases short and J 4 bases short, with 15 bases between. Germline assignment: CDR1 SEHNR and CDR2 FQNEAQ (reference sequence). This CDR3 has 14 amino acids. This chain's CDR3 is CASRAGGQGYGYTF. The DNA of the CDR3 is TGTGCCAGCAGAGCGGGTGGTCAAGGCTATGGCTACACCTTC.

The rearrangement links TRBV6-5 to TRBJ1-2, with 11 bases aligning to TRBD1. The germline V gene encodes CDR1 MNHEY and CDR2 SVGAGI. The CDR3 length is 14 residues. After removal of 6 bases from V and 4 bases from J, the junction contained 4 bases not matched to a gene. The CDR3 nucleotides are TGTGCCAGCAGAACCGGGACAGGGGGCTATGGCTACACCTTC. Translation gives CASRTGTGGYGYTF.

This rearrangement joins TRBV6-1 to TRBJ2-6, with 8 bases fitting TRBD2. Germline trimming cut 4 bases from V and 0 bases from J; bases unmatched to any gene: 8. The CDR3 is 18 amino acids. Germline V gene sequence: CDR1 MNHNS, CDR2 SASEGT. The CDR3 bases are TGTGCCAGCAGTGTTAAATTAGCGGGGTCCTCTGGGGCCAACGTCCTGACTTTC. Translated, it gives CASSVKLAGSSGANVLTF.

CDR3 DNA: TGTGCCACCAGCAGGGGAGACGGCGGGGGGCCCCGGACAGATACGCAGTATTTT. Its protein product is CATSRGDGGGPRTDTQYF. V usage is TRBV15 and J usage is TRBJ2-3, with 8 bases aligning to TRBD2. This CDR3 is 18 amino acids long. V was pared by 3 bases and J by 3 bases, with 14 bases of the junction left unmatched. Looked up from germline, CDR1 is LNHNV and CDR2 is YYDKDF (reference sequence).

This chain uses TRBV6-5 with TRBJ1-6; the D gene is possibly TRBD1 (6 bases). Germline lookup yields CDR1 MNHEY and CDR2 SVGAGI. V was pared by 6 bases and J by 4 bases, with 10 bases between. This CDR3 contains 14 residues. The CDR3 DNA is TGTGCCAGCAGGAATACAGGGTATAATTCACCCCTCCACTTT. It yields the protein CASRNTGYNSPLHF.

This clone showed up just once. The chain combines TRBV9 with TRBJ1-5, with 10 bases aligning to TRBD1. CDR1 is SGDLS, CDR2 YYNGEE, per germline. This CDR3 contains 17 residues. After removal of 4 bases from V and 0 bases from J, the junction contained 7 bases not matched to a gene. The CDR3 coding sequence is TGTGCCAGCAGCCAGGGACAGGGGATCAATAGCAATCAGCCCCAGCATTTT. It yields the protein CASSQGQGINSNQPQHF.

The chain joins TRBV7-9 to TRBJ2-7; 7 bases line up with TRBD1. This CDR3 has 14 residues. J lost 0 bases, V lost 8 bases, and 7 bases had no gene match. Germline CDR1 reads SEHNR; CDR2 reads FQNEAQ (reference sequence). CDR3 nucleotide sequence: TGTGCCAGCTCCGGGACAGCGAGCTCCTACGAGCAGTACGTC. Its protein is CASSGTASSYEQYV.

J is TRBJ2-7 and V is TRBV18; TRBD1 agrees at 8 bases. J lost 2 bases, V lost 6 bases, and 9 bases had no gene match. The CDR3 is 15 residues long. CDR1 KGHSH and CDR2 LQKENI come from the germline V gene. The chain's CDR3 is CASSLSAGGAYEQYF. CDR3 DNA: TGTGCCAGCTCCCTGTCGGCAGGGGGCGCCTACGAGCAGTACTTC.

As regards this clone: The same CDR3 arises from other DNA sequences in this sample as well. The CDR3 DNA sequence: TGTGCCAGCAGCGTAGGAACTACCCAAGAGACCCAGTACTTC. This translates into CASSVGTTQETQYF. The rearrangement joins TRBV9 to TRBJ2-5; D unclear. The length of the CDR3 is 14 residues. V lost 0 bases, J lost 1 base, and 7 bases lay in between. From germline, CDR1 is SGDLS and CDR2 YYNGEE. Full variable domain (missing parts from reference TRBV9 and TRBJ2-5): DSGVTQTPKHLITATGQRVTLRCSPRSGDLSVYWYQQSLDQGLQFLIQYYNGEERAKGNILERFSAQQFPDLHSELNLSSLELGDSALYFCASSVGTTQETQYFGPGTRLLVL.

This clone was observed a handful of times. J is TRBJ1-6 and V is TRBV7-9; D may be TRBD1 (6 bases). CDR1 and CDR2 (germline): SEHNR, FQNEAQ (reference sequence). V was cut by 8 bases and J by 8 bases, with 16 bases left in between. The CDR3 loop spans 14 amino acids. The CDR3 loop reads CASAPRGSDSPLHF. The CDR3 DNA follows: TGTGCCAGCGCCCCCAGGGGCTCGGATTCACCCCTCCACTTT.

A word on this clone: This same CDR3 is encoded by further DNA sequences in the sample. V usage is TRBV9 and J usage is TRBJ1-6; perhaps TRBD1 as D (5 bases). The germline CDR1 and CDR2 sequences are SGDLS and YYNGEE. With 4 bases removed from V and 1 base from J, the gap between germline ends came to 12 bases. There are 16 residues in the CDR3. The CDR3 loop reads CASSPRGGSYNSPLHF. In DNA form, the CDR3 reads TGTGCCAGCAGCCCTCGGGGGGGGTCCTATAATTCACCCCTCCACTTT.

The CDR3 loop is CASSPFPGGGGQPQHF. CDR3 coding DNA: TGCGCCAGCAGCCCTTTCCCGGGGGGCGGGGGACAGCCCCAGCATTTT. The chain couples TRBV4-1 to TRBJ1-5; D perhaps matches TRBD1 (6 bases). Germline V lookup: CDR1 MGHRA, CDR2 YSYEKL. CDR3 size: 16 residues. V dropped 4 bases and J dropped 7 bases, with 20 bases sitting between them.

The chain recombines TRBV27 with TRBJ1-6; D is undetermined. Trimming stripped 8 bases from V and 7 bases from J, with 15 bases between. The CDR3 consists of 14 residues. Germline CDR1 reads MNHEY; CDR2 reads SMNVEV (reference sequence). In DNA, the CDR3 is TGTGCCAGCGCCCAACAGATGATGAATTCACCCCTCCACTTT. Encoded protein: CASAQQMMNSPLHF.

The genes are TRBV3-1 (or the pseudogene TRBV3-2) and TRBJ2-2, with D tentatively TRBD2 (5 bases). Germline-derived CDR1 and CDR2 are LGHDT and YNNKEL (reference sequence). With 4 bases removed from V and 4 bases from J, the gap between germline ends came to 13 bases. The length of the CDR3 is 15 residues. The CDR3 region is CASSPVLGFTGELFF. Here the CDR3 DNA reads TGTGCCAGCAGCCCGGTACTAGGGTTCACCGGGGAGCTGTTTTTT.